This T cell receptor (beta chain) was documented in a study of CD8+CD57+ T cells in acquired aplastic anemia. This clonotype turned up a few times. What it binds is unknown. Per germline, CDR1 SNHLY and CDR2 FYNNEI. The CDR3 runs 16 residues. Unmatched junction bases numbered 8, after V lost 1 base and J lost 2 bases. Study conclusions and caveats: Sharing between patients and controls was observed for twenty-nine CD8+ CDR3 sequences.

Genomic DNA constituted the template upon which TCR beta VDJ and CDR3 profiling was performed. TCRdb recomputed calls from the reads with MiXCR, one row per CDR3 protein. The data hold some 200,000 distinct CDR3 sequences, with 60% to 80% observed a single time. Sequenced patients had shown CD8+CD57+ cell expansion by flow cytometry. Prior therapy had not been administered to any patient at the time of blood sampling. This sequence originates from a human donor with aplastic anemia. This chain uses TRBV2 with TRBJ2-7; 7 bases are a match to TRBD2. Sequencing input: sorted CD4+, CD8+, or CD8+CD57+ T cells (not recorded which) from PBMCs. The CDR3 DNA follows: TGTGCCAGCAGTGAAGGGGGGAGGGAGTCACCCTACGAGCAGTACTTC. Translating gives CASSEGGRESPYEQYF.